The rows below give T cell receptor beta chains drawn from one sample of a study of T cells expressing NK-cell markers. Reanalyzing the 5' RACE reads, TCRdb keeps one entry per CDR3 protein, without DNA. Recorded for this sample: about 400,000 distinct CDR3 sequences. The sample was blood T cells: a sorted CD56 or NKG2C T cell subset, CD4+ or CD8+ T cells, or bulk PBMC T cells (not recorded which). These receptors all stem from a woman aged 50 to 60 in good health. CDR3s include the opening cysteine and the closing phenylalanine or tryptophan.

V gene: TRBV30
J gene: TRBJ2-1
CDR3 protein: CAWKLTGTGGHEQFF

V gene: TRBV12-3/TRBV12-4
J gene: TRBJ2-2
CDR3 protein: CASRRGLAEFGELFF

V gene: TRBV12-3/TRBV12-4
J gene: TRBJ2-4
CDR3 protein: CASSFSRNIQYF

V gene: TRBV7-3
J gene: TRBJ1-1
CDR3 protein: CASSLLRQGEAFF

V gene: TRBV28
J gene: TRBJ2-7
CDR3 protein: CASSYSSGEQYF

V gene: TRBV7-2
J gene: TRBJ2-5
CDR3 protein: CASSLDGRGSEETQYF

V gene: TRBV4-2
J gene: TRBJ2-1
CDR3 protein: CASSQRLFYNEQFF

V gene: TRBV20-1
J gene: TRBJ2-3
CDR3 protein: CSAPISGIGDTQYF

V gene: TRBV20-1
J gene: TRBJ1-1
CDR3 protein: CSASGDRGNTEAFF

V gene: TRBV19
J gene: TRBJ2-1
CDR3 protein: CASTWDLYNEQFF